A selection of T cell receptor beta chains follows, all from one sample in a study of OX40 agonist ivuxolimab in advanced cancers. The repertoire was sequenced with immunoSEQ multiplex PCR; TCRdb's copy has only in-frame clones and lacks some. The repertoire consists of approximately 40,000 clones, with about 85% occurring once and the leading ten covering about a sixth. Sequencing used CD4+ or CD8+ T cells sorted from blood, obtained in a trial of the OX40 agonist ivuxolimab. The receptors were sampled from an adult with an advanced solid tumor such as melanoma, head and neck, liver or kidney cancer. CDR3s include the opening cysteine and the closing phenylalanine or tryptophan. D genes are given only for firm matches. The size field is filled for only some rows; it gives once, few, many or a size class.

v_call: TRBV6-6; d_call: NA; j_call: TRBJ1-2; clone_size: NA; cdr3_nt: TGTGCCGGACGGCAGGCCTATGGCTACACCTTC; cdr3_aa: CAGRQAYGYTF
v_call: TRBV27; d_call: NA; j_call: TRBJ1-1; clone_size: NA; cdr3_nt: TGTGCCAGCAGTTTATCAGCTGGGGTCACTGAAGCTTTCTTT; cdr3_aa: CASSLSAGVTEAFF
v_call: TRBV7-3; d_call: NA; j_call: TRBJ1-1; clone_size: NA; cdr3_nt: TGTGCCAGCAGCCAGGACAGTTACACTGAAGCTTTCTTT; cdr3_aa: CASSQDSYTEAFF
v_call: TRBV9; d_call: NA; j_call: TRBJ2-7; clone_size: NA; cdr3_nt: TGTGCCAGCAGCGTAGACAGCGCTAGCTACGAGCAGTACTTC; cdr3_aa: CASSVDSASYEQYF
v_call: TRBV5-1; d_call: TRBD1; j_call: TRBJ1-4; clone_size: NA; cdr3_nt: TGCGCCAGCAGCGGGGGACAGGCAAACCTTGAAAAACTGTTTTTT; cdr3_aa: CASSGGQANLEKLFF
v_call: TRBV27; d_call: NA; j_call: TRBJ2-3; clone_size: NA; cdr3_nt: TGTGCCAGCAGTTCTTTTAGGGCCAGCACAGATACGCAGTATTTT; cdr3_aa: CASSSFRASTDTQYF
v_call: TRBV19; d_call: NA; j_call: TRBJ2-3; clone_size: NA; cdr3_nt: TGTGCCAGTAGTATCTGGGACTCCGACACAGATACGCAGTATTTT; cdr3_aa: CASSIWDSDTDTQYF
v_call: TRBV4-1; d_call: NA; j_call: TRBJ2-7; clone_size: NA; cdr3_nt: TGCGCCAGCAGCCCGCGACAAACCTACGAGCAGTACTTC; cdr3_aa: CASSPRQTYEQYF
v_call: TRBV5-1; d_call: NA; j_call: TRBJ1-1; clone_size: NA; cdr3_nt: TGCGCCAGCAGCCCCGGAGCGGGTAGGACCGAAGCTTTCTTT; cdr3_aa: CASSPGAGRTEAFF
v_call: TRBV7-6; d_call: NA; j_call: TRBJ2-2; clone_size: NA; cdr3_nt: TGTGCCAGCAGCCCCACGGCGGGGAACACCGGGGAGCTGTTTTTT; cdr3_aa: CASSPTAGNTGELFF
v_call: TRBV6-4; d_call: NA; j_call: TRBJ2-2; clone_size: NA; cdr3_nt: TGTGCCAGCAGTGACTCAGGGGGGAGTAACACCGGGGAGCTGTTTTTT; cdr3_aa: CASSDSGGSNTGELFF
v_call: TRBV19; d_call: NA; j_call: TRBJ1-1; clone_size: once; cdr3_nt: TGTGCCAGTAGTCGATCCAGCATGAACACTGAAGCTTTCTTT; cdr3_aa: CASSRSSMNTEAFF
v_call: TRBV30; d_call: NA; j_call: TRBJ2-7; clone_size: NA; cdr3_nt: TGTGCCTGGGGGGCCTGGGAGCAGTACTTC; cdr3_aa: CAWGAWEQYF
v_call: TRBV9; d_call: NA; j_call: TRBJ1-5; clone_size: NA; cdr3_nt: TGTGCCAGCAGCGGAGAGACCGACAGCAATCAGCCCCAGCATTTT; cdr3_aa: CASSGETDSNQPQHF
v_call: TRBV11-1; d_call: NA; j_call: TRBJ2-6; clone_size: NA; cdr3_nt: TGTGCCAGCAGCTTAGGGGCAGTACTTGGGGCCAACGTCCTGACTTTC; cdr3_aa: CASSLGAVLGANVLTF
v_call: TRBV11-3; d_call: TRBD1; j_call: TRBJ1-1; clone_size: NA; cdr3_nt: TGTGCCAGCAGCTCGGGGACAGTACTAGGGGCTTTCTTT; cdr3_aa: CASSSGTVLGAFF
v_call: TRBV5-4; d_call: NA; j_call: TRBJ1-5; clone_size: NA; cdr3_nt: TGTGCCAGCAGCTTGGGGGGAGTTAGCAATCAGCCCCAGCATTTT; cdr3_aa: CASSLGGVSNQPQHF
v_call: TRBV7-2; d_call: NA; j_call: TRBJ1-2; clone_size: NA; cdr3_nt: TGTGCCAGCAGCTTAGGGGGGGCTGGCTACACCTTC; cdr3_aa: CASSLGGAGYTF